This T cell receptor beta chain was obtained from a study of cytomegalovirus exposure and HLA in healthy donors. On the study more broadly: The same platform was used for the 120 validation repertoires and the roughly 700 first-cohort repertoires, a later analysis reported.

A word on this clone: Its cognate antigen is unknown.

Profiling relied on immunoSEQ multiplex PCR, and the TCRdb table lists in-frame clones only, not all of them. The profile shows hundreds of thousands of clones, just over 85% of them singletons. The CDR3 has 12 amino acids. With 8 bases clipped from V and 3 bases from J, the junction kept 3 bases outside the gene matches. The germline V gene has CDR1 GTSNPN and CDR2 SVGIG (reference sequence). Study-level points and caveats: It was found in a later analysis that first-cohort TCR clusters tended to co-occur in the 95 to 150 validation repertoires. Cytomegalovirus association was assigned to about 150 TCR beta chains.

Separate from the approximately 650-subject first cohort, the roughly 110-subject validation cohort was the one that the donors belonged to. The TCR comes from a woman between 18 and 30 years old in good health and CMV-seronegative. The rearrangement joins TRBV30 to TRBJ1-2; 10 bases fit TRBD1. The sequencing sample was made of PBMCs. CDR3: CAGTGVDYGYTF. Written as DNA, the CDR3 is TGTGCCGGGACAGGGGTGGACTATGGCTACACCTTC.